This T cell receptor beta chain appears in the sequencing data of a study of shared clonotypes between healthy human individuals. On the study more broadly: Aged between 18 and 49, the donors were a couple of women and three men. A donor's plate count was three for CD4 naive and three for CD4 memory; CD8 naive had two and CD8 memory one.

An assay was performed, and its level was deep. Replicate PCRs run on sorted subsets employed 200 ng DNA, about 27,000 T cell genomes. Sequencing used immunoSEQ multiplex PCR; TCRdb keeps in-frame clones, though not all of them. The sample has 2.5 million or so clones, about 92% seen once. Germline CDR1 and CDR2: SGHRS and YFSETQ. The CDR3 spans 18 residues. V lost 4 bases to trimming and J lost 3 bases; unmatched junction nucleotides: 13. The sequenced sample consisted of naive CD4+ T cells sorted from blood. Noted subset: CD45RA+ positively selected. The clonotype was recovered from a man aged 18-30 years in good health. This sequence joins TRBV5-1 and TRBJ2-6; 7 positions agree with TRBD1. CDR3 protein: CASSLTGQTFGGANVLTF. CDR3 nucleotides: TGCGCCAGCAGCCTTACGGGACAGACTTTCGGTGGGGCCAACGTCCTGACTTTC.